The clone carrying this TCR beta chain was seen only once. Germline CDR1 and CDR2: LGHNA and YSLEER. The ends lost 1 base at V and 4 bases at J; junction bases unmatched: 4. The CDR3 contains 15 residues. The data belong to a study of cytomegalovirus exposure and HLA in healthy donors. PCR used 60 Vbeta primers and 13 Jbeta primers. Sequencing used immunoSEQ multiplex PCR; TCRdb keeps in-frame clones, though not all of them. The sample includes some 96,000 clones, 76% of them seen just once. The sample consisted of PBMCs. This clonotype originated in a man aged 35-49 years in good health and CMV-seronegative. V gene TRBV4-3 combines with J gene TRBJ2-1, with TRBD2 matching 7 bases. This CDR3 is CASSQVAGAYNEQFF. The CDR3, as DNA: TGCGCCAGCAGCCAAGTTGCGGGAGCGTACAATGAGCAGTTCTTC.